A selection of T cell receptor beta chains follows, all from one sample in a study of cytomegalovirus exposure and HLA in healthy donors. Assay: immunoSEQ multiplex PCR; the TCRdb copy retains only in-frame clones and omits some. The listing contains 45,000 to 70,000 clones. The sequenced sample consisted of PBMCs. The receptors shown here come from a young woman in good health and CMV-seropositive. The CDR3 runs from the conserved cysteine through the conserved F or W.

v_call	j_call	cdr3_aa
TRBV29-1	TRBJ2-5	CSVLGRGRTQYF
TRBV19	TRBJ1-5	CASGGGQPQHF
TRBV9	TRBJ2-1	CASSVAPSSDNEQFF
TRBV6-6	TRBJ1-5	CASMVHNSNQPQHF
TRBV30	TRBJ1-2	CAWTEQGYYGYTF
TRBV5-5	TRBJ1-1	CASSLGGTGLNTEDFF
TRBV5-1	TRBJ1-1	CASSIGGGGTEAFF
TRBV30	TRBJ2-1	CAGSLGSSGSNEQFF
TRBV5-6	TRBJ1-2	CASSLLTGGRNYGYTF
TRBV19	TRBJ2-5	CASSIYKDSQETQYF
TRBV27	TRBJ1-2	CASSTSVGGYGYTF
TRBV4-1	TRBJ2-7	CASSQASGRKVYEQYF
TRBV5-5	TRBJ1-2	CASSLASRPANYGYTF
TRBV2	TRBJ1-5	CASSTGTGGYSNQPQHF
TRBV29-1	TRBJ1-1	CSVAAGRDTEAFF
TRBV19	TRBJ2-7	CASSKTGRSYEQYF
TRBV9	TRBJ1-4	CASSPRGGVLNEKLFF
TRBV20-1	TRBJ1-2	CSATGDYGYTF
TRBV4-1	TRBJ1-2	CASSQAGRDNYGYTF
TRBV5-6	TRBJ2-7	CASSLGVGYEQYF
TRBV2	TRBJ2-7	CASSGLAGIYEQYF
TRBV30	TRBJ2-5	CAWRVGLAGVETQYF
TRBV10-3	TRBJ1-6	CAINNGQGDSPLHF